The 25 T cell receptor beta chains below come from one sample, sequenced in a study of blood T cell repertoires in COVID-19 (dated by TCRdb to 2020 to 2022). The library was produced with the immunoSEQ multiplex PCR assay. TCRdb stores this immuneACCESS table with in-frame sequences only. Part of the clones is absent; in the studies checked, under half of the shortfall reflects unresolved V genes, and no reason is known for the rest. The sample table lists 55,000 to 65,000 clones, nearly 90% of them with a count of one. The ten biggest clones cover around two fifths of the sample. The sample consisted of peripheral blood. The receptor set was obtained from a woman aged 55 to 70 with COVID-19, enrolled during active disease.

The rearrangement joins TRBV14 to TRBJ1-2, with D uncertain. CDR1 SGHDN and CDR2 FVKESK come from the germline V gene. The CDR3 totals 12 residues. Trimming removed 4 bases at V and 8 bases at J, with 11 bases between. CDR3 amino acids: CASSPGGIGYTF. Written as DNA, the CDR3 is TGTGCCAGCAGCCCGGGAGGGATCGGCTACACCTTC.

This clone was recorded a few times. Within the sample, other DNA sequences also encode this same CDR3. The chain uses TRBV6-2 or TRBV6-3 and TRBJ1-5; D gene unclear. The CDR3 extends over 13 amino acids. Trimming took off 5 bases at V and 4 bases at J, with 9 bases between the two ends. The V gene's germline CDR1 is MNHEY and CDR2 SVGEGT. The CDR3 nucleotides are TGTGCCAGCAGTCGGCGGGGAAATCAGCCCCAGCATTTT. Translated, it gives CASSRRGNQPQHF.

The J gene is TRBJ2-7, the V gene TRBV7-6; 11 bases fit TRBD2. Germline V gene sequence: CDR1 SGHVS, CDR2 FNYEAQ. The CDR3 runs to 18 residues. V was pared by 4 bases and J by 0 bases, with 11 bases of the junction left unmatched. The CDR3 spells CASSSIAGTSGSSYEQYF. The CDR3 nucleotides read TGTGCCAGCAGCTCGATCGCCGGGACTAGCGGAAGCTCCTACGAGCAGTACTTC. The full variable domain, rest sourced from reference TRBV7-6 and TRBJ2-7, is GAGVSQSPRYKVTKRGQDVALRCDPISGHVSLYWYRQALGQGPEFLTYFNYEAQQDKSGLPNDRFSAERPEGSISTLTIQRTEQRDSAMYRCASSSIAGTSGSSYEQYFGPGTRLTVT.

The chain uses TRBV19 and TRBJ1-3; TRBD1 might be the D (5 bases). The V end was cut by 4 bases, the J end by 5 bases, with 21 bases between. Germline assignment: CDR1 LNHDA and CDR2 SQIVND (reference sequence). CDR3 length equals 17 residues. The CDR3 here is CASSTFAGPETRNTIYF. The CDR3 DNA reads TGTGCCAGTAGTACTTTCGCAGGGCCCGAAACGAGAAACACCATATATTTT.

V gene TRBV28 combines with J gene TRBJ2-1; 10 bases are a match to TRBD2. J lost 5 bases, V lost 5 bases, and 12 bases had no gene match. This CDR3 spans 17 amino acids. The germline CDR1 and CDR2 sequences are MDHEN and SYDVKM. As DNA, the CDR3 is TGTGCCAGCAGTCCCCAAGCGGGAGGGCCAAGGGACAATGAGCAGTTCTTC. Amino acid sequence: CASSPQAGGPRDNEQFF.

V and J are TRBV6-2 or TRBV6-3 and TRBJ2-3, with 8 nucleotides matching TRBD2. The CDR3 spans 18 residues. V lost 2 bases to trimming and J lost 2 bases; unmatched junction nucleotides: 12. Germline CDR1 and CDR2: MNHEY and SVGEGT. CDR3 sequence (DNA): TGTGCCAGCAGTTACGCGTTGGGTAGCGGGGTCCTCACAGATACGCAGTATTTT. Protein product: CASSYALGSGVLTDTQYF.

V and J are TRBV24-1 and TRBJ2-1, with TRBD2 matching 7 bases. The CDR3 contains 16 residues. V lost 4 bases and J lost 8; bases outside the gene matches: 13. Germline V gene lookup returns CDR1 KGHDR and CDR2 SFDVKD. The CDR3 DNA reads as TGTGCCACCAGTGACCCCGGGACCGGGGGGAGCTATGAGCAGTTCTTC. Its protein is CATSDPGTGGSYEQFF.

The chain has TRBV11-2 and TRBJ1-6; D perhaps matches TRBD1 (6 bases). This CDR3 spans 14 amino acids. Trimming removed 7 bases at V and 11 bases at J, with 18 bases between. Per germline, CDR1 SGHAT and CDR2 FQNNGV. This CDR3 is CASNEFRGGTPLHF. In DNA, the CDR3 is TGTGCCAGCAACGAATTCAGGGGTGGGACACCCCTCCACTTT. The full variable domain, with the rest looked up from reference TRBV11-2 and TRBJ1-6, is EAGVAQSPRYKIIEKRQSVAFWCNPISGHATLYWYQQILGQGPKLLIQFQNNGVVDDSQLPKDRFSAERLKGVDSTLKIQPAKLEDSAVYLCASNEFRGGTPLHFGNGTRLTVT.

This rearrangement joins TRBV19 to TRBJ2-2; D not certain. Germline loops: CDR1 LNHDA, CDR2 SQIVND (reference sequence). The V gene lost 5 bases and the J gene lost 4 bases, with 14 bases spanning the gap. The CDR3 has 15 residues. This CDR3 is CASSFRLDATGELFF. The CDR3 nucleotides read TGTGCCAGTAGTTTCCGACTGGATGCCACCGGGGAGCTGTTTTTT.

The rearrangement joins TRBV4-3 to TRBJ2-1; TRBD2 is a possible D gene (5 bases). Germline V gives CDR1 LGHNA, CDR2 YSLEER. The V and J ends lost 4 bases and 0 bases respectively, with 16 bases between them. The CDR3 sequence is 17 residues long. CDR3 amino acids: CASSPLVSGNSYNEQFF. In DNA form, the CDR3 reads TGCGCCAGCAGCCCCCTCGTGAGCGGCAACTCCTACAATGAGCAGTTCTTC.

This chain links TRBV5-1 with TRBJ2-7; 7 positions match TRBD2. Germline assignment: CDR1 SGHRS and CDR2 YFSETQ. V shed 0 bases, J shed 3 bases, and the junction held 6 bases outside the gene matches. The CDR3 runs to 15 residues. The CDR3, as DNA: TGCGCCAGCAGCTTGGTCTCGGGAGGATACTACGAGCAGTACTTC. Encoded protein: CASSLVSGGYYEQYF.

This clone was seen a single time. The chain has TRBV28 and TRBJ1-4, with D maybe TRBD1 (6 bases). The CDR3 sequence is 13 residues long. CDR1 is MDHEN and CDR2 is SYDVKM in the germline V gene. V gave up 8 bases and J gave up 4 bases, with 11 bases separating them. The CDR3 reads CASGGGHNEKLFF. Here the CDR3 DNA reads TGTGCCAGCGGGGGGGGACATAATGAAAAACTGTTTTTT.

The gene calls are TRBV29-1 and TRBJ1-1; 8 nucleotides agree with TRBD1. Germline V gene data show CDR1 as SQVTM and CDR2 as ANQGSEA. This CDR3 is 12 amino acids long. The CDR3 is CSSTGGNTEAFF. The CDR3 DNA sequence: TGCAGTTCAACAGGGGGGAACACTGAAGCTTTCTTT.

The table lists this clone with a few counts. This chain uses TRBV19 with TRBJ2-1; TRBD2 matches at 7 bases. The V and J ends lost 4 bases and 4 bases, in that order; junction bases with no gene match: 7. CDR3 length: 15 residues. Germline values: CDR1 LNHDA, CDR2 SQIVND (reference sequence). CDR3: CASSRGPSGYNEQFF. The DNA for the CDR3 is TGTGCCAGTAGTAGGGGTCCTAGCGGATACAATGAGCAGTTCTTC.

The chain carries TRBV18 and TRBJ2-2; D gene uncertain. This CDR3 contains 16 residues. Trimming took off 5 bases at V and 1 base at J, with 14 bases between the two ends. Germline V gene sequence: CDR1 KGHSH, CDR2 LQKENI. The CDR3 DNA reads TGTGCCAGCTCAGCATTTCCGGCAGGGAACACCGGGGAGCTGTTTTTT. It is translated as CASSAFPAGNTGELFF.

This chain uses TRBV5-1 with TRBJ1-3, with unresolved D. The germline V and J ends were trimmed by 4 bases and 0 bases, with 11 bases remaining between them. Germline CDR1 and CDR2: SGHRS and YFSETQ. This CDR3 contains 15 residues. This CDR3 reads CASSDDTLSGNTIYF. DNA of the CDR3: TGCGCCAGCAGCGACGACACCCTCTCTGGAAACACCATATATTTT. Full variable domain (remainder filled in from reference TRBV5-1 and TRBJ1-3): KAGVTQTPRYLIKTRGQQVTLSCSPISGHRSVSWYQQTPGQGLQFLFEYFSETQRNKGNFPGRFSGRQFSNSRSEMNVSTLELGDSALYLCASSDDTLSGNTIYFGEGSWLTVV.

The chain employs TRBV7-2 and TRBJ1-6; tentatively, D is TRBD1 (5 bases). The ends were cut back, 2 bases at V and 8 bases at J, with 7 bases in the middle. CDR3 size: 13 residues. The V gene's germline CDR1 is SGHTA and CDR2 FQGNSA. The chain's CDR3 is CASSLRGDSPLHF. DNA for the CDR3: TGTGCCAGCAGCTTACGGGGGGATTCACCCCTCCACTTT.

The chain is built from TRBV5-1 and TRBJ1-6; 10 bases agree with TRBD1. V trimming: 1 base; J trimming: 11 bases; junction bases outside the gene matches: 6. Germline V gene lookup returns CDR1 SGHRS and CDR2 YFSETQ. CDR3 length: 15 residues. The CDR3 sequence: CASSLWGGQGPPLHF. In DNA, the CDR3 is TGCGCCAGCAGCTTGTGGGGGGGACAGGGGCCACCCCTCCACTTT.

The chain links TRBV28 to TRBJ2-2; D uncertain. Germline V gives CDR1 MDHEN, CDR2 SYDVKM. Deletions cut 5 bases from V and 4 bases from J, with 5 bases between. The CDR3 runs 12 residues. The CDR3 DNA sequence: TGTGCCAGCAGTCCAGTCACCGGGGAGCTGTTTTTT. Its protein product is CASSPVTGELFF.

The rearrangement links TRBV7-8 to TRBJ2-1; 8 bases fit TRBD2. Germline CDR1 SGHVS, CDR2 FQNEAQ. The CDR3 extends over 16 amino acids. The junction had 9 bases not matched to a gene; V was cut back by 5 bases and J by 3 bases. The CDR3 coding sequence is TGTGCCAGCAGCCCTCCCCGGGAGGGACTCTACAATGAGCAGTTCTTC. Its translation: CASSPPREGLYNEQFF.

The chain employs TRBV28 and TRBJ2-3, with 10 bases identical to TRBD1. J lost 8 bases, V lost 8 bases, and 13 bases had no gene match. Germline CDR1 is MDHEN and CDR2 is SYDVKM. The CDR3 has 15 amino acids. The CDR3 loop is CASRGGTGVFSTQYF. The CDR3 DNA reads as TGTGCCAGCCGGGGCGGGACAGGGGTATTTAGTACGCAGTATTTT.

This chain links TRBV7-8 with TRBJ2-2; D remains ambiguous. Trimming shortened V by 5 bases and J by 4 bases, and 11 bases separated the two germline ends. CDR1 and CDR2 from the germline V gene are SGHVS and FQNEAQ. The CDR3 is 14 residues long. The CDR3: CASSPPEATGELFF. The CDR3 DNA reads as TGTGCCAGCAGCCCTCCCGAGGCCACCGGGGAGCTGTTTTTT. Filled out from reference TRBV7-8 and TRBJ2-2, the complete variable domain reads GAGVSQSPRYKVAKRGQDVALRCDPISGHVSLFWYQQALGQGPEFLTYFQNEAQLDKSGLPSDRFFAERPEGSVSTLKIQRTQQEDSAVYLCASSPPEATGELFFGEGSRLTVL.

The CDR3 loop reads CASSLDRTNTEAFF. DNA for the CDR3: TGTGCCAGCTCACTTGACAGAACGAACACTGAAGCTTTCTTT. This chain joins TRBV18 and TRBJ1-1; possible D gene TRBD1, 5 bases. Trimming removed 4 bases from V and 1 base from J, with 10 bases in between. Germline-derived CDR1 and CDR2 are KGHSH and LQKENI. This CDR3 is built from 14 residues.

The genes are TRBV4-1 and TRBJ2-1; TRBD2 is a possible D gene (6 bases). The CDR3 covers 15 residues. V lost 4 bases and J lost 9, with 19 bases in between. The germline CDR1 and CDR2 sequences are MGHRA and YSYEKL. The CDR3 loop reads CASSLAGTGAFEQFF. The CDR3 DNA reads as TGCGCCAGCAGCCTCGCCGGGACTGGTGCCTTTGAGCAGTTCTTC.

This sequence joins TRBV13 and TRBJ1-2, with 9 bases lining up with TRBD1. Germline V gene data show CDR1 as PRHDT and CDR2 as FYEKMQ (reference sequence). Germline trimming cut 5 bases from V and 4 bases from J; bases unmatched to any gene: 5. The CDR3 sequence is 14 residues long. CDR3 amino acids: CASSQGQGLYGYTF. As DNA, the CDR3 is TGTGCCAGCAGCCAGGGACAGGGTCTCTATGGCTACACCTTC.